Each of the 21 T cell receptor beta chains below was sequenced from the same sample in a study of T cell repertoires in cytomegalovirus infection. These receptors have no known antigen. TCRdb fed the reads into MiXCR, producing one record per CDR3 protein. The sample lists some 920,000 distinct CDR3 sequences, around 30% occurring once. The sample consisted of cultured CD8+ T cells from PBMCs, taken from culture after CMV antigen stimulation. The receptors were sampled from a human donor in good health (CMV status not recorded). Some clones in this sample may be carry-over from other donors' samples.

This clonotype was seen ten or more times. This chain connects TRBV6-5 to TRBJ2-1; D is unresolved. V was shortened by 2 bases and J by 9 bases, with 8 bases between the two germline ends. The CDR3 is 12 residues long. CDR1 is MNHEY and CDR2 is SVGAGI in the germline V gene. The CDR3, as DNA: TGTGCCAGCAGTTACAGGGTCGGTGAGCAGTTCTTC. This sequence encodes CASSYRVGEQFF.

This clonotype occurred many times. The genes are TRBV6-6 and TRBJ2-2; D may be TRBD2 (5 bases). V was pared by 2 bases and J by 5 bases, with 12 bases between. From germline, CDR1 is MNHNY and CDR2 SVGAGI (reference sequence). The CDR3 sequence is 15 residues long. The CDR3 DNA follows: TGTGCCAGCAGTTACCCAGGAGGTGGGACCGGGGAGCTGTTTTTT. Translating gives CASSYPGGGTGELFF.

The rearrangement uses TRBV4-1 and TRBJ2-1; D is ambiguous. Germline V gene sequence: CDR1 MGHRA, CDR2 YSYEKL. V gave up 3 bases and J gave up 6 bases, with 12 bases separating them. The CDR3 spans 14 residues. The CDR3 bases are TGCGCCAGCAGCCAGGCCAGGATGGCCAATGAGCAGTTCTTC. Its protein is CASSQARMANEQFF.

There are a few counts of this clonotype. The chain employs TRBV7-6 and TRBJ2-2, with TRBD2 matching 8 bases. Looked up from germline, CDR1 is SGHVS and CDR2 is FNYEAQ. V shed 1 base, J shed 4 bases, and the junction held 2 bases outside the gene matches. The length of the CDR3 is 15 residues. DNA of the CDR3: TGTGCCAGCAGCTTAGAGCTAGCGGGCACCGGGGAGCTGTTTTTT. Translation: CASSLELAGTGELFF.

The V and J genes are TRBV12-3 or TRBV12-4 and TRBJ2-3, with D possibly being TRBD2 (5 bases). This CDR3 comprises 15 residues. The ends were cut back, 3 bases at V and 0 bases at J, with 10 bases in the middle. The CDR3 coding sequence is TGTGCCAGCAGTTTTCCAGCGGCTAGCACAGATACGCAGTATTTT. Translating it yields CASSFPAASTDTQYF.

At least ten counts were recorded for this clonotype. The V and J genes are TRBV14 and TRBJ2-1; 11 bases agree with TRBD1. The CDR3 runs 16 residues. The J segment lost 4 bases and the V segment lost 1 base, leaving 3 bases of the junction unmatched. Per germline, CDR1 SGHDN and CDR2 FVKESK. The DNA of the CDR3 is TGTGCCAGCAGCCAAGTTGGACAGGGGGCGTACAATGAGCAGTTCTTC. It specifies CASSQVGQGAYNEQFF. The full variable domain, in which reference TRBV14 and TRBJ2-1 provide the parts outside the CDR3, is EAGVTQFPSHSVIEKGQTVTLRCDPISGHDNLYWYRRVMGKEIKFLLHFVKESKQDESGMPNNRFLAERTGGTYSTLKVQPAELEDSGVYFCASSQVGQGAYNEQFFGPGTRLTVL.

The V call is TRBV4-1, the J call TRBJ1-1, with D perhaps TRBD1 (6 bases). V was cut by 0 bases and J by 8 bases, with 7 bases left in between. The CDR3 length is 12 residues. CDR1 is MGHRA and CDR2 is YSYEKL in the germline V gene. CDR3 in DNA: TGCGCCAGCAGCCAAGAACAGGGCGAAGCTTTCTTT. It yields the protein CASSQEQGEAFF.

The V and J genes are TRBV4-1 and TRBJ1-4, with a weak D call TRBD1 (6 bases). CDR1 is MGHRA and CDR2 is YSYEKL in the germline V gene. The CDR3 length is 15 residues. Trimming cost V 0 bases and J 8 bases, with 13 bases left between them. This chain's CDR3 is CASSQDAGDGEKLFF. In nucleotides, the CDR3 is TGCGCCAGCAGCCAAGATGCAGGGGACGGCGAAAAACTGTTTTTT.

The chain combines TRBV20-1 with TRBJ1-2, with 8 bases lining up with TRBD1. Losses at the gene ends were 7 bases for V and 4 bases for J; bases not matched to a gene: 2. This CDR3 contains 11 residues. In germline, CDR1 is DFQATT, CDR2 SNEGSKA (reference sequence). The CDR3 DNA reads as TGCAGTGGACAGGGGTTCTATGGCTACACCTTC. This codes for CSGQGFYGYTF.

The chain couples TRBV24-1 to TRBJ2-2, with 7 bases matching TRBD1. Germline V gene data show CDR1 as KGHDR and CDR2 as SFDVKD. The J segment lost 6 bases and the V segment lost 4 bases, leaving 10 bases of the junction unmatched. CDR3 length: 16 residues. In DNA, the CDR3 is TGTGCCACCAGTGACACGGGACAGCTCTCCTCCGGGGAGCTGTTTTTT. It translates to CATSDTGQLSSGELFF.

The table lists this clonotype with a few counts. V gene TRBV7-6 combines with J gene TRBJ2-1; TRBD1 agrees at 8 bases. The germline V gene encodes CDR1 SGHVS and CDR2 FNYEAQ. CDR3 length: 16 residues. The V gene end was trimmed by 7 bases and the J gene end by 6 bases; junction bases not matched to a gene: 14. CDR3 DNA sequence: TGTGCCAGCACCAGGGGGCCGGGGGAACGGGGCAATGAGCAGTTCTTC. This translates into CASTRGPGERGNEQFF.

This clonotype was seen only a few times. The rearrangement joins TRBV6-2 or TRBV6-3 to TRBJ1-2, with D tentatively TRBD1 (5 bases). V lost 2 bases to trimming and J lost 5 bases, with 15 bases between them. CDR1 is MNHEY, CDR2 SVGEGT, per germline. This CDR3 spans 15 amino acids. CDR3 DNA sequence: TGTGCCAGCAGTTACGGGACTACATGGGGTTATGGCTACACCTTC. This gives the protein CASSYGTTWGYGYTF.

In its sample, this clonotype was seen many times. DNA of the CDR3: TGTGCCAGCAGTTTAATGTACAACACTGAAGCTTTCTTT. Translated: CASSLMYNTEAFF. The rearrangement links TRBV27 to TRBJ1-1; D gene uncertain. The CDR3 is 13 residues long. Germline CDR1 is MNHEY and CDR2 is SMNVEV (reference sequence). V gave up 2 bases and J gave up 2 bases, with 6 bases separating them.

This clonotype occurred a few times. The chain recombines TRBV4-2 with TRBJ1-1, with D unresolved. From germline, CDR1 is LGHNA and CDR2 YNFKEQ. This CDR3 spans 14 amino acids. The V gene lost 1 base and the J gene lost 1 base, with 7 bases spanning the gap. The CDR3 DNA reads as TGTGCCAGCAGCCAAGTACAGACGAACACTGAAGCTTTCTTT. Its translation is CASSQVQTNTEAFF.

The chain is built from TRBV6-1 and TRBJ2-7; the D gene is possibly TRBD1 (6 bases). Trimming shortened V by 3 bases and J by 0 bases, and 9 bases separated the two germline ends. The CDR3 extends over 14 amino acids. Germline V lookup: CDR1 MNHNS, CDR2 SASEGT. The CDR3 region has the DNA TGTGCCAGCAGTGACAGGGGAGTCTCCTACGAGCAGTACGTC. Translated: CASSDRGVSYEQYV.

This chain joins TRBV5-6 and TRBJ2-3, with 9 bases that match TRBD1. V gave up 5 bases and J gave up 8 bases; unmatched junction bases: 12. The CDR3 is made up of 15 amino acids. Germline CDR1 reads SGHDT; CDR2 reads YYEEEE. CDR3 sequence reads: CASRAQGASIGTQYF. In DNA form, the CDR3 reads TGTGCCAGCAGGGCACAGGGGGCGAGCATTGGTACGCAGTATTTT.

This clonotype was counted only a few times. This chain's CDR3 is CASSQLSGGVYEQYF. DNA for the CDR3: TGTGCCAGCAGTCAACTATCAGGGGGCGTCTACGAGCAGTACTTC. V usage is TRBV28 and J usage is TRBJ2-7; 8 positions agree with TRBD1. This CDR3 has 15 residues. J was trimmed by 3 bases and V by 5 bases; bases with no gene match: 9. Looked up from germline, CDR1 is MDHEN and CDR2 is SYDVKM. Full variable domain (missing parts from reference TRBV28 and TRBJ2-7): DVKVTQSSRYLVKRTGEKVFLECVQDMDHENMFWYRQDPGLGLRLIYFSYDVKMKEKGDIPEGYSVSREKKERFSLILESASTNQTSMYLCASSQLSGGVYEQYFGPGTRLTVT.

The gene calls are TRBV3-1 and TRBJ2-7, with D unresolved. Germline V gene lookup returns CDR1 LGHDT and CDR2 YNNKEL (reference sequence). Deletions cut 1 base from V and 1 base from J, with 5 bases between. This CDR3 contains 13 residues. Here the CDR3 reads CASSQVTSYEQYF. The CDR3 region has the DNA TGTGCCAGCAGCCAAGTAACTTCCTACGAGCAGTACTTC.

J is TRBJ1-1 and V is TRBV5-5, with D perhaps TRBD1 (5 bases). The V and J ends lost 7 bases and 1 base respectively, with 11 bases between them. The CDR3 loop spans 13 amino acids. From germline, CDR1 is SGHKS and CDR2 YYEKEE (reference sequence). The DNA of the CDR3 is TGTGCCAGCGTCCAGAGGGGGAACACTGAAGCTTTCTTT. Translated, it gives CASVQRGNTEAFF.

As concerns this clonotype: The CDR3 does not end in the conserved phenylalanine or tryptophan, so this is likely a read error. This chain connects TRBV29-1 to TRBJ1-1; 10 nucleotides match TRBD1. The CDR3 length is 13 residues. V was clipped by 6 bases and J by 1 base; unmatched bases: 2. CDR1 is SQVTM, CDR2 ANQGSEA, per germline. The CDR3 DNA sequence: TGCAGCGTGACAGGGGGCGGGAACACTGAAGCTTTCTCT. Its translation: CSVTGGGNTEAFS.

This chain joins TRBV5-1 and TRBJ1-1; 7 bases line up with TRBD1. The CDR3 sequence is 15 residues long. The trim removed 3 bases at V and 4 bases at J, leaving 9 bases unmatched. CDR1 is SGHRS and CDR2 is YFSETQ in the germline V gene. The CDR3 sequence is CASSWDLHRGTEAFF. DNA for the CDR3: TGCGCCAGCAGCTGGGACCTTCACAGGGGCACTGAAGCTTTCTTT.